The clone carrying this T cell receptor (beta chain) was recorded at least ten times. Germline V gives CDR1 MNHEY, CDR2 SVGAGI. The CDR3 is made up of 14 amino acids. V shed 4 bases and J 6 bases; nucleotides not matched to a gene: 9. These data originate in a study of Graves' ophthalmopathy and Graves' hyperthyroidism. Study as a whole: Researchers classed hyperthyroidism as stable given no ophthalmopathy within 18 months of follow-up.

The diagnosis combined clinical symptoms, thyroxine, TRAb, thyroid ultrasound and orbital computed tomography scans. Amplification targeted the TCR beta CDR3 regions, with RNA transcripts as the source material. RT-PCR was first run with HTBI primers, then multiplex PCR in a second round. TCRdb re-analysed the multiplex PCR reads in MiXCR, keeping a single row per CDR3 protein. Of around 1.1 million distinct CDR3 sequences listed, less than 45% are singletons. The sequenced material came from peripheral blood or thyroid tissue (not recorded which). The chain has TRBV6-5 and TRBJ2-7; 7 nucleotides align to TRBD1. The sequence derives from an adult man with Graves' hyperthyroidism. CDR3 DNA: TGTGCCAGCAGTTCTCGACAGGGCTCAGGCGAGCAGTACTTC. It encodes CASSSRQGSGEQYF.